Each of the 14 T cell receptor beta chains below was sequenced from the same sample in a study of blood T cell repertoires in COVID-19. Sequencing used immunoSEQ multiplex PCR; TCRdb keeps in-frame clones, though not all of them. There are about 120,000 clones in the sample; roughly 88% occur only once, and 10% to 13% lies in the top ten. The material sequenced was peripheral blood. Receptor source: a man aged 50-59 years with acute or convalescent COVID-19.

V gene TRBV25-1 combines with J gene TRBJ1-2; perhaps TRBD1 as D (5 bases). The CDR3 is 13 residues long. CDR1 is MGHDK, CDR2 SYGVNS, per germline. Trimming shortened V by 0 bases and J by 6 bases, and 8 bases separated the two germline ends. The CDR3 coding sequence is TGTGCCAGCAGTGAATATTCAGGGAATGGCTACACCTTC. It codes for CASSEYSGNGYTF.

CDR3 protein: CASSEDRWQTGELFF. CDR3 DNA sequence: TGTGCCAGCAGTGAGGACAGGTGGCAGACCGGGGAGCTGTTTTTT. This rearrangement joins TRBV2 to TRBJ2-2, with 7 nucleotides matching TRBD1. Per the germline V gene, CDR1 is SNHLY and CDR2 is FYNNEI. V lost 3 bases to trimming and J lost 5 bases; unmatched junction nucleotides: 6. The CDR3 length is 15 residues.

The chain couples TRBV2 to TRBJ1-3, with 10 bases identical to TRBD1. This CDR3 has 14 residues. V lost 6 bases and J lost 4; bases outside the gene matches: 3. Germline V gene data show CDR1 as SNHLY and CDR2 as FYNNEI. The CDR3 loop reads CASRGTGAGNTIYF. In nucleotides, the CDR3 is TGTGCCAGCAGGGGGACAGGGGCAGGAAACACCATATATTTT.

The chain is built from TRBV4-1 and TRBJ1-4; maybe TRBD1 (6 bases). In germline, CDR1 is MGHRA, CDR2 YSYEKL. The CDR3 contains 12 residues. V lost 4 bases and J lost 8, with 8 bases in between. The CDR3: CASSLQGEKLFF. CDR3 in DNA: TGCGCCAGCAGCCTACAGGGAGAAAAACTGTTTTTT.

V and J are TRBV7-2 and TRBJ1-1; tentative D call: TRBD1 (5 bases). CDR1 and CDR2 from the germline V gene are SGHTA and FQGNSA. The CDR3 length is 14 residues. V was shortened by 5 bases and J by 2 bases, with 12 bases between the two germline ends. The CDR3 nucleotides read TGTGCCAGCAGCCCCCAAAGGGGTAACACTGAAGCTTTCTTT. Protein product: CASSPQRGNTEAFF.

In its sample, this clone was seen once. The chain joins TRBV7-2 to TRBJ2-1; 7 bases match TRBD2. This CDR3 is built from 15 residues. The V gene end was trimmed by 2 bases and the J gene end by 3 bases; junction bases not matched to a gene: 4. Germline assignment: CDR1 SGHTA and CDR2 FQGNSA. CDR3 coding DNA: TGTGCCAGCAGCTTAACCGGGACTAACTACAATGAGCAGTTCTTC. This codes for CASSLTGTNYNEQFF.

The chain combines TRBV28 with TRBJ2-7; D unresolved. Trimming stripped 6 bases from V and 6 bases from J, with 12 bases between. The CDR3 spans 12 residues. Germline-derived CDR1 and CDR2 are MDHEN and SYDVKM. CDR3 sequence reads: CASSLVSGEQYF. The DNA of the CDR3 is TGTGCCAGCAGCCTCGTATCGGGCGAGCAGTACTTC.

V gene TRBV18 combines with J gene TRBJ1-1; the D is unclear. The CDR3 totals 13 residues. The V end lost 3 bases, the J end lost 5 bases, and 10 bases lay between the germline ends. Germline CDR1 reads KGHSH; CDR2 reads LQKENI. The CDR3 region is CASSPTEGTEAFF. As DNA, the CDR3 is TGTGCCAGCTCACCTACGGAGGGAACTGAAGCTTTCTTT.

The gene calls are TRBV6-5 and TRBJ1-6, with a tentative D call TRBD1 (6 bases). CDR3 length: 16 residues. From germline, CDR1 is MNHEY and CDR2 SVGAGI. V lost 2 bases to trimming and J lost 4 bases, with 12 bases between them. The CDR3 reads CASSYLTGRYNSPLHF. The CDR3 DNA reads as TGTGCCAGCAGTTACCTGACAGGACGATATAATTCACCCCTCCACTTT.

The chain recombines TRBV15 with TRBJ2-7, with 12 bases fitting TRBD1. The CDR3 runs to 15 residues. From germline, CDR1 is LNHNV and CDR2 YYDKDF (reference sequence). J gave up 6 bases and V 0 bases, and 3 bases lay outside the gene matches. CDR3: CATSRDKGQGAEQYF. The CDR3 bases are TGTGCCACCAGCAGAGATAAGGGACAGGGGGCCGAGCAGTACTTC. The variable domain in full, completed from reference TRBV15 and TRBJ2-7, reads DAMVIQNPRYQVTQFGKPVTLSCSQTLNHNVMYWYQQKSSQAPKLLFHYYDKDFNNEADTPDNFQSRRPNTSFCFLDIRSPGLGDTAMYLCATSRDKGQGAEQYFGPGTRLTVT.

The CDR3 spells CATSRVTGPTEAFF. The CDR3 region has the DNA TGTGCCACCAGCAGAGTTACAGGTCCCACTGAAGCTTTCTTT. This chain links TRBV15 with TRBJ1-1, with a tentative D call TRBD1 (5 bases). V was trimmed by 1 base and J by 4 bases, leaving 10 bases between them. Germline V lookup: CDR1 LNHNV, CDR2 YYDKDF (reference sequence). This CDR3 is 14 amino acids long.

The rearrangement uses TRBV27 and TRBJ2-2, with D hard to call. From germline, CDR1 is MNHEY and CDR2 SMNVEV (reference sequence). V was shortened by 4 bases and J by 4 bases, with 22 bases between the two germline ends. CDR3 length equals 18 residues. This CDR3 reads CASSSSRITSVSTGELFF. For the CDR3, the DNA is TGTGCCAGCAGTTCTAGTAGGATAACCTCGGTGAGCACCGGGGAGCTGTTTTTT.

The V gene is TRBV6-6, the J gene TRBJ2-1; D may be TRBD2 (5 bases). This CDR3 has 16 amino acids. Per germline, CDR1 MNHNY and CDR2 SVGAGI (reference sequence). The V end lost 2 bases, the J end lost 3 bases, and 14 bases lay between the germline ends. The CDR3 DNA reads TGTGCCAGCAGTTACGCCGTGGGAGACGTCTACAATGAGCAGTTCTTC. The encoded protein is CASSYAVGDVYNEQFF.

The chain combines TRBV5-4 with TRBJ2-7; 10 bases line up with TRBD2. The CDR3 length is 15 residues. V dropped 5 bases and J dropped 3; count of bases not matched to a gene: 8. In germline, CDR1 is SGHNT, CDR2 YYREEE (reference sequence). For the CDR3, the DNA is TGTGCCAGCAGTTTAGCGGGAGGCCCGATCTACGAGCAGTACTTC. Translation gives CASSLAGGPIYEQYF.